The 10 T cell receptor beta chains below were found in one sample sequenced in a study of T cells after yellow fever vaccination. One entry per CDR3 protein, called by TCRdb with MiXCR from the 5' RACE reads. The table includes roughly 340,000 distinct CDR3 sequences, 3.5% to 4.5% detected once. The sequenced sample was PBMCs, obtained 5 days after the yellow fever booster vaccination. The receptors derive from a man in his late teens or twenties who received the YFV17D yellow fever vaccine.

This clonotype has just a few counts. This sequence joins TRBV7-2 and TRBJ2-3, with 16 bases lining up with TRBD2. J gave up 6 bases and V 2 bases, and 5 bases lay outside the gene matches. The CDR3 contains 17 residues. Germline assignment: CDR1 SGHTA and CDR2 FQGNSA. DNA for the CDR3: TGTGCCAGCAGCTTACAGGGGACTAGCGGGGGGGCGGATACGCAGTATTTT. Amino acids: CASSLQGTSGGADTQYF.

This clonotype was detected a few times. The CDR3 spells CASIPGGQETQYF. Here the CDR3 DNA reads TGTGCCAGCATCCCGGGGGGGCAAGAGACCCAGTACTTC. The gene calls are TRBV6-6 and TRBJ2-5; 8 nucleotides line up with TRBD2. Germline loops: CDR1 MNHNY, CDR2 SVGAGI (reference sequence). V shed 7 bases, J shed 2 bases, and the junction held 3 bases outside the gene matches. The CDR3 consists of 13 residues.

This clonotype was observed a few times. The genes are TRBV29-1 and TRBJ2-2; either TRBD1 or TRBD2 may fit D (5 bases each). This CDR3 contains 13 residues. V dropped 6 bases and J dropped 3 bases, with 11 bases sitting between them. CDR1 is SQVTM, CDR2 ANQGSEA, per germline. The CDR3: CSVPGRDTGELFF. CDR3 nucleotides: TGCAGCGTGCCGGGACGGGACACCGGGGAGCTGTTTTTT.

The V gene is TRBV7-3, the J gene TRBJ2-2; perhaps TRBD1 as D (5 bases). CDR3 length: 14 amino acids. Germline values: CDR1 SGHTA, CDR2 FQGTGA. V was pared by 5 bases and J by 2 bases, with 9 bases between. The CDR3 nucleotides are TGTGCCAGCAGCCTGGACACCAACACCGGGGAGCTGTTTTTT. This gives the protein CASSLDTNTGELFF.

This clonotype was observed a few times. V and J are TRBV27 and TRBJ1-6; 7 nucleotides align to TRBD1. Germline CDR1 MNHEY, CDR2 SMNVEV (reference sequence). With V trimmed by 3 bases and J by 13 bases, 12 bases remained unmatched. The CDR3 extends over 15 amino acids. CDR3 region: CASSLDRLMTSPLHF. CDR3 coding DNA: TGTGCCAGCAGTTTGGACAGGCTTATGACCTCGCCCCTCCACTTT.

V usage is TRBV18 and J usage is TRBJ1-1; D gene uncertain. V lost 3 bases and J lost 2, with 7 bases in between. This CDR3 has 13 residues. Germline V gene lookup returns CDR1 KGHSH and CDR2 LQKENI. The CDR3 loop is CASSPSVNTEAFF. CDR3 in DNA: TGTGCCAGCTCACCTTCGGTAAACACTGAAGCTTTCTTT. Filled out from reference TRBV18 and TRBJ1-1, the complete variable domain reads NAGVMQNPRHLVRRRGQEARLRCSPMKGHSHVYWYRQLPEEGLKFMVYLQKENIIDESGMPKERFSAEFPKEGPSILRIQQVVRGDSAAYFCASSPSVNTEAFFGQGTRLTVV.

This clonotype occurred a few times. The chain combines TRBV20-1 with TRBJ2-3; 10 positions match TRBD2. This CDR3 has 15 amino acids. Unmatched junction bases numbered 9, after V lost 6 bases and J lost 3 bases. The germline V gene encodes CDR1 DFQATT and CDR2 SNEGSKA (reference sequence). The CDR3 region is CSAESGGALTDTQYF. CDR3 DNA sequence: TGCAGTGCAGAAAGCGGGGGGGCCTTAACAGATACGCAGTATTTT.

The chain has TRBV20-1 and TRBJ1-6, with D tentatively TRBD1 (5 bases). Trimming pared 2 bases from V and 5 bases from J, leaving 16 bases between. CDR1 is DFQATT and CDR2 is SNEGSKA in the germline V gene (reference sequence). This CDR3 has 16 amino acids. The CDR3 DNA sequence: TGCAGTGCTAGATCCGGGGCGGGGTATGATAATTCACCCCTCCACTTT. This encodes CSARSGAGYDNSPLHF.

There are many counts of this clonotype. The chain uses TRBV5-1 and TRBJ1-6; D unclear. Looked up from germline, CDR1 is SGHRS and CDR2 is YFSETQ. The CDR3 length is 15 residues. Trimming left V 6 bases short and J 6 bases short, with 16 bases between. The CDR3 nucleotides are TGCGCCAGCACCGGGAATTGGGAGCGTAATTCACCCCTCCACTTT. Protein sequence: CASTGNWERNSPLHF.

This clonotype has only a few counts. This chain joins TRBV10-3 and TRBJ2-5; a weak D match, TRBD1 (6 bases). Trimming pared 8 bases from V and 1 base from J, leaving 11 bases between. Germline CDR1 is ENHRY and CDR2 is SYGVKD. This CDR3 has 13 amino acids. The CDR3 bases are TGTGCCATCTCCAGACAGGCCCAAGAGACCCAGTACTTC. It yields the protein CAISRQAQETQYF.